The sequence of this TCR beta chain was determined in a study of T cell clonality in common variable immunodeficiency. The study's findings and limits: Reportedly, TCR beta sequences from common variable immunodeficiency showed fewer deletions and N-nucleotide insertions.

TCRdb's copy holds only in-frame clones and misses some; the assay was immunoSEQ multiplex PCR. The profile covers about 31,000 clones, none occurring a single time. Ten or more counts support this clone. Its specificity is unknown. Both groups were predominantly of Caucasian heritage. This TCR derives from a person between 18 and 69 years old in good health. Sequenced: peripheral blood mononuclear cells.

The CDR3 spells CASTSSRGGGETQYF. The part of the CDR3 DNA that was read is TGTGCCAGCACCTCAAGTCGGGGCGGGGGAGAGACC. J is TRBJ2-5 and V is TRBV11-2; 7 positions match TRBD2. The CDR3 end is not reached by the read, which stops 3 residues before it; the germline J gene fills it in. The trim removed 7 bases at V and 4 bases at J, leaving 12 bases unmatched. This CDR3 has 15 residues. The germline V gene encodes CDR1 SGHAT and CDR2 FQNNGV. The variable domain in full, completed from reference TRBV11-2 and TRBJ2-5, reads EAGVAQSPRYKIIEKRQSVAFWCNPISGHATLYWYQQILGQGPKLLIQFQNNGVVDDSQLPKDRFSAERLKGVDSTLKIQPAKLEDSAVYLCASTSSRGGGETQYFGPGTRLLVL.